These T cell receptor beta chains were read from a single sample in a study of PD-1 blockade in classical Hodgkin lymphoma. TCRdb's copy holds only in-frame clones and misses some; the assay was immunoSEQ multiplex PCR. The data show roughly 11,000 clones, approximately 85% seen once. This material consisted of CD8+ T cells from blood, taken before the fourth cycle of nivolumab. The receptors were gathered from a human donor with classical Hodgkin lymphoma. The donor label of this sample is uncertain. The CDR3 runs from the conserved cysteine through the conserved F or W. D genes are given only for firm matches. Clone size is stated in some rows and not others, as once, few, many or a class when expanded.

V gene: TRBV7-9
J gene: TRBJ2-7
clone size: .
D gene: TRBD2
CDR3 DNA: TGTGCCAGCAGCCCGGGGACTAGCGGGAGCTACGAGCAGTACTTC
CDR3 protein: CASSPGTSGSYEQYF

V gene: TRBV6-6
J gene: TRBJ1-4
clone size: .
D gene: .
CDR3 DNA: TGTGCCAGCATCTTCGGAAGGGGGAGATCGGAAGAAAAACTGTTTTTT
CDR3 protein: CASIFGRGRSEEKLFF

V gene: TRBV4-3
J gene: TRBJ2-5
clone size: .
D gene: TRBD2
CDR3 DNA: TGCGCCAGCAGCCAAGAGTTGGGACTAGCGGGAAATAGGGAGACCCAGTACTTC
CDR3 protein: CASSQELGLAGNRETQYF

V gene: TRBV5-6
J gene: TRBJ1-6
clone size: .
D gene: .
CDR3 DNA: TGTGCCAGCAGCTTGCAGAATTCACCCCTCCACTTT
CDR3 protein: CASSLQNSPLHF

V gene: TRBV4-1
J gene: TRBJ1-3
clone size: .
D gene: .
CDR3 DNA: TGCGCCAGCAGCCCCCCGGGGACTGGAAACACCATATATTTT
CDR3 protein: CASSPPGTGNTIYF

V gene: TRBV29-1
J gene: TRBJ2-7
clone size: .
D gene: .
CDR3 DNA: TGCAGCGTTGAAGTTAATGGCAACGAGCAGTACTTC
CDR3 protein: CSVEVNGNEQYF

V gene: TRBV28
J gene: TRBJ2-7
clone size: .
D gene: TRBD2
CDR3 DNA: TGTGCCAGCAGTTTTGGTCTAGCGGGAGGGTTGTCCTACGAGCAGTACTTC
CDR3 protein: CASSFGLAGGLSYEQYF

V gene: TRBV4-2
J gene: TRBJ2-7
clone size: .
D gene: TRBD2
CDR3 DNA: TGTGCCAGCAGCCAAGATAGCGGGACTAGTGGATACGAGCAGTACTTC
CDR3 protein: CASSQDSGTSGYEQYF

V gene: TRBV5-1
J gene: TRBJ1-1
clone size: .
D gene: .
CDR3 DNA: TGCGCCAGCAGCGGGGCAGGGGAAGGCACTGAAGCTTTCTTT
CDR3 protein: CASSGAGEGTEAFF

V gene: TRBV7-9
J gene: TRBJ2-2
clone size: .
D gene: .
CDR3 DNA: TGTGCCAGCAGCTTAGTCGGACAACTCTACACGAACACCGGGGAGCTGTTTTTT
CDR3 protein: CASSLVGQLYTNTGELFF

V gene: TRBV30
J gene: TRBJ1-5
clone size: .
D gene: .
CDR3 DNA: TGTGCCTGGAGTGTAGACCCCTATGGGGATCGGCCCCAGCATTTT
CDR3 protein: CAWSVDPYGDRPQHF

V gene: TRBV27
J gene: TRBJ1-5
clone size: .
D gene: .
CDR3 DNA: TGTGCCAGCAGTTTGGTAGGGGATAATCAGCCCCAGCATTTT
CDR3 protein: CASSLVGDNQPQHF

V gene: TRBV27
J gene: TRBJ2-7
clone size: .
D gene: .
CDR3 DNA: TGTGCCAGCAGTTTGGTCACCGAGCAGTACTTC
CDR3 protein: CASSLVTEQYF

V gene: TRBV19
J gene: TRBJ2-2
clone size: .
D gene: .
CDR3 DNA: TGTGCCAGTACAGGGGACCACTACACCGGGGAGCTGTTTTTT
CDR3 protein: CASTGDHYTGELFF

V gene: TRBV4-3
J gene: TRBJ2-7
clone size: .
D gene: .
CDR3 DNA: TGCGCCAGCAGCCAGCGAGCATTCTCCTACGAGCAGTACTTC
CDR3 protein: CASSQRAFSYEQYF

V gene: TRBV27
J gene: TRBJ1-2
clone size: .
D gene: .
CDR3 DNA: TGTGCCAGCAGTTTAAATTTGGACGGATCCACGTTCTATGGCTACACCTTC
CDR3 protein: CASSLNLDGSTFYGYTF

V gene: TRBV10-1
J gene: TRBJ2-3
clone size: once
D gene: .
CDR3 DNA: TGCGCCAGCAGTGAGTCAACAACTACGCAGTATTTT
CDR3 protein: CASSESTTTQYF

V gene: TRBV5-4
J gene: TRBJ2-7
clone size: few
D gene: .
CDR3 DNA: TGTGCCAGCAACCGCGAGGGGGGGAACGAGCAGTACTTC
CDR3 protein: CASNREGGNEQYF

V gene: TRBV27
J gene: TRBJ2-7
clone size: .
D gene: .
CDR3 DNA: TGTGCCAGCAGTTTATCGCCAGACTACGAGCAGTACTTC
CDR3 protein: CASSLSPDYEQYF

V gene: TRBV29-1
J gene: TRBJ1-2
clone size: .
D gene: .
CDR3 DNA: TGCAGCGTTGAATTCGGAAACTATGGCTACACCTTC
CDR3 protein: CSVEFGNYGYTF

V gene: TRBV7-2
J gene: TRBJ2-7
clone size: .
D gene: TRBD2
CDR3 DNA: TGTGCCAGCAGCTTAGGGGTCGGGACTAGATCCTACGAGCAGTACTTC
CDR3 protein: CASSLGVGTRSYEQYF

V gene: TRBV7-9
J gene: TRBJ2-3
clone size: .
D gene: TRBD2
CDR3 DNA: TGTGCCAGCAGCCGTACTAGCGGCTCTAGCACAGATACGCAGTATTTT
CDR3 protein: CASSRTSGSSTDTQYF

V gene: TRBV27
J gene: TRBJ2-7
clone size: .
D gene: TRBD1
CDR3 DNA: TGTGCCAGCAGTTCTCAGGGGGCGGAGGAGCAGTACTTC
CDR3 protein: CASSSQGAEEQYF

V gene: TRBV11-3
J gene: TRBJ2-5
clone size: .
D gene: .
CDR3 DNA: TGTGCCAGCAGCTTAGGCGGTTCTCAAGAGACCCAGTACTTC
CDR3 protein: CASSLGGSQETQYF

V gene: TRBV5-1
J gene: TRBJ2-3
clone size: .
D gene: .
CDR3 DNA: TGCGCCAGCGCTACTGGGATAGCGCTTAGCACAGATACGCAGTATTTT
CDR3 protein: CASATGIALSTDTQYF

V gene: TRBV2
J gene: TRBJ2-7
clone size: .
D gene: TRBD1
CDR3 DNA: TGTGCCAGCAGTGAAGGACAGGGGGCGACCTACGAGCAGTACTTC
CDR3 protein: CASSEGQGATYEQYF

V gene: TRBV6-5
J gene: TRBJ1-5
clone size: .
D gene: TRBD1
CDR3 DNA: TGTGCCAGCAGTCCTCAGGGGGGCCAGCCCCAGCATTTT
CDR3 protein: CASSPQGGQPQHF

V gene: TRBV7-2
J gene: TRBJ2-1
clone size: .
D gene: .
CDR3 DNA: TGTGCCAGCAGCTTAGGCTACTCCCTCAATGAGCAGTTCTTC
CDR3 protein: CASSLGYSLNEQFF

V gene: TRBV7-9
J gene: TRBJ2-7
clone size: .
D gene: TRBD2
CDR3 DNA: TGTGCCAGCAGCTTAGGTCTAGCGGGAGACCGCGAGCAGTACTTC
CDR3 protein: CASSLGLAGDREQYF

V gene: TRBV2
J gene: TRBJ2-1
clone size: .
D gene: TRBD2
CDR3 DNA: TGTGCCAGCAGTGAGATGGTAGCGGGAGCGGGCGAGCAGTTCTTC
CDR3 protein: CASSEMVAGAGEQFF

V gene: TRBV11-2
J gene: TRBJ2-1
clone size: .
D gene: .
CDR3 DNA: TGTGCCAGCAGCTTCGACGAAGGTAGCTCCTACAATGAGCAGTTCTTC
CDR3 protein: CASSFDEGSSYNEQFF

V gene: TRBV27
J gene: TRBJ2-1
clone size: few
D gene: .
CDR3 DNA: TGTGCCAGCAGTAACCGGGGTGAGCAGTTCTTC
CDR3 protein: CASSNRGEQFF

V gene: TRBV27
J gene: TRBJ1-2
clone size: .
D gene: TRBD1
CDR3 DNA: TGTGCCAGCACAACGACAGGGCTCCTTGGCTACACCTTC
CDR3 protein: CASTTTGLLGYTF

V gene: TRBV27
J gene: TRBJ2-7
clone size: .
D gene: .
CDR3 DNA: TGTGCCAGCAGTCTGGCGGGCCCCCACGTCTACGAGCAGTACTTC
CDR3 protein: CASSLAGPHVYEQYF

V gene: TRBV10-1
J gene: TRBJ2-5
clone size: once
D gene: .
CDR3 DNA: TGCGCCAGCAGTGAGTCACCCAGGGGAGAGACCCAGTACTTC
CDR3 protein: CASSESPRGETQYF

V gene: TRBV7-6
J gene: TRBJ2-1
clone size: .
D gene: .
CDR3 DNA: TGTGCCAGCAGCCCGAGGCGGGCTAGCTACAATGAGCAGTTCTTC
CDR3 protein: CASSPRRASYNEQFF

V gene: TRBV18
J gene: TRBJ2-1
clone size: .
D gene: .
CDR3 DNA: TGTGCCAGCTCAAGCCTGTCGGGAGTCTACAATGAGCAGTTCTTC
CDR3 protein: CASSSLSGVYNEQFF

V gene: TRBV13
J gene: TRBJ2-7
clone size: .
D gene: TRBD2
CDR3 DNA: TGTGCCAGCAGCTTAGGGACTAGCGGGATCTACGAGCAGTACTTC
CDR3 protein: CASSLGTSGIYEQYF

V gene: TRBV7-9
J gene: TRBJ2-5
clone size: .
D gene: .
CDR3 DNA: TGTGCCAGCACCCCCCGCGCGGAGCAGTACTTC
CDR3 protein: CASTPRAEQYF

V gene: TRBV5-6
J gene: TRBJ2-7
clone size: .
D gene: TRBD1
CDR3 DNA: TGTGCCAGCACCGCCGGGGACAGGGGGTACGAGCAGTACTTC
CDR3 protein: CASTAGDRGYEQYF

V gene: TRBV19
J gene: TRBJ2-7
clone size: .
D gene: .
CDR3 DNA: TGTGCCAGTAGTATCGTAGGCCAGGCCTCCGAGCAGTACTTC
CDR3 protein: CASSIVGQASEQYF

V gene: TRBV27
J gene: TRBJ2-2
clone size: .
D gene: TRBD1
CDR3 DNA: TGTGCCAGCAGTTTGGACAGGGTGGCCGGGGAGCTGTTTTTT
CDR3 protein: CASSLDRVAGELFF

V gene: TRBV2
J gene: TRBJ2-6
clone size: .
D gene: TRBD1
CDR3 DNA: TGTGCCAGCAGTGTGATGGACAGGGGTAACTCTGGGGCCAACGTCCTGACTTTC
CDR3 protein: CASSVMDRGNSGANVLTF

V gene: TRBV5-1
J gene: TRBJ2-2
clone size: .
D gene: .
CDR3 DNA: TGCGCCAGCAGCAGCGGGGCAGGGGGCTACACCGGGGAGCTGTTTTTT
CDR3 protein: CASSSGAGGYTGELFF

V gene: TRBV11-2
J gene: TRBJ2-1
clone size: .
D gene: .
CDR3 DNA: TGTGCCAGCAGTTCAGAAGCTAGGGAAACCTACAATGAGCAGTTCTTC
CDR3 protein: CASSSEARETYNEQFF

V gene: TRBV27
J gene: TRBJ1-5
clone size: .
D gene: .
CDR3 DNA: TGTGCCAGCAGTTTATTAGGGTCCCTCAATCAGCCCCAGCATTTT
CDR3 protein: CASSLLGSLNQPQHF

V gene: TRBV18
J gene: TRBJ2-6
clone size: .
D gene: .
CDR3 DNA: TGTGCCAGCTCATTCGTTGGGGTACAAAGTCGGGCCAACGTCCTGACTTTC
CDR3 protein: CASSFVGVQSRANVLTF

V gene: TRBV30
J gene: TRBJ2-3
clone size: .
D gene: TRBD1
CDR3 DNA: TGTGCCTGGAGTATTACAGGGGTAACAGATACGCAGTATTTT
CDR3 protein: CAWSITGVTDTQYF

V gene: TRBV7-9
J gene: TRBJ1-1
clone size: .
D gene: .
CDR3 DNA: TGTGCCAGCAGCTTTGTGTTCGGCCCGGGGAACACTGAAGCTTTCTTT
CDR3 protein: CASSFVFGPGNTEAFF

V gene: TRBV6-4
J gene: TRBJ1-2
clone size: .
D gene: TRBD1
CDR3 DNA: TGTGCCAGCAGGGGACAGGGGGCGAGCTACACCTTC
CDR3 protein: CASRGQGASYTF

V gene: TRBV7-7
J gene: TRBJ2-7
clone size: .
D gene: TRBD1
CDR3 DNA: TGTGCTAGCAGCCCCGGGACAGGGAACTACGAGCAGTACTTC
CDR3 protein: CASSPGTGNYEQYF

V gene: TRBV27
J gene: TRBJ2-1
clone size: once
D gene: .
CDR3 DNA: TGTGCCAGCAGTTTTTGGGGAGGTGAAAACAATGAGCAGTTCTTC
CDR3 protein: CASSFWGGENNEQFF